The T cell receptor beta chain under discussion was sequenced for a study of blood T cell repertoires in COVID-19 (dated by TCRdb to the early 2020s). Background on the whole study: Collaborator samples came from the United States, Italy and Spain and covered acute and convalescent phases of COVID-19. The prospective study material was composed of cDNA or gDNA derived from T cells, B-cell-depleted T cells, or PBMCs. Deeply sampled blood TCRbeta repertoires from subjects exposed to, actively infected with, or recovered from COVID-19 were included in the dataset. The repertoires were made available in a free public database intended to serve as a resource for research on the immune response to SARS-CoV-2. The samples were drawn from two sources: the first 160 participants of the ongoing ImmuneRACE study, and 1,000 to 1,500 subjects contributed by 6 global collaborators. A de-identified subject ID, COVID-19 status, age in years and sex were almost always included in the sample metadata. Where available, HLA class I and class II types were obtained from metadata supplied by the sample provider rather than from assay-based typing.

From the germline V gene, CDR1 is MDHEN and CDR2 is SYDVKM. Trimming removed 8 bases from V and 9 bases from J; the gene matches leave 1 base unexplained. The cysteine opens and the phenylalanine closes a CDR3 of 12 amino acids. The kept DNA is CDR3 alone, 36 bases in frame from the first base. Study-wide findings and limitations: The amount of clinical and demographic metadata varied by source and participant and was provided uncurated.

Samples from volunteer blood donors who had recovered from COVID-19 were contributed by a second Seattle source. Collaborating institutions collected whole blood in K2EDTA tubes following their own protocols. For TCRbeta analysis, collaborators shipped samples as frozen whole blood, isolated PBMCs, or DNA extracted from either of those sample types. This clone was seen a few times. Its specific antigen is unknown. Per-nucleotide qualities are absent, and no much larger clonotype sits a single base away. TCRbeta CDR3 regions were amplified from genomic DNA using the immunoSEQ Assay, a bias-controlled multiplex PCR. On the study's bioinformatics: Nucleated cell counts per sample were estimated from amplification of reference gene primers within the assay. To quantify the absolute abundance of each unique TCRbeta CDR3 rearrangement, sequence reads were collapsed and filtered. Productive Simpson clonality was computed per sample as the square root of Simpson's diversity index over productive rearrangements. TCRdb's version of the immuneACCESS table is confined to in-frame rearrangements and falls short of the full clone set. An unresolved V gene accounts for under half of the shortfall where checked; the remainder is of unknown origin. The DNA was the basis for D and trimming; V, J and clone size are from that table. This sample gives under 300,000 clones in total; about 88% of them show up just once. The ten most abundant clones make up 2% to 2.5% of the sample.

The specimen was peripheral blood. The TCR comes from a woman in her 40s who had recovered from COVID-19. Recombination linked TRBV28 to TRBJ1-6; 10 central bases correspond to TRBD1. At the DNA level, the sequence is TGTGCCAGCGGGACAGGGGCTTCACCCCTCCACTTT. This is translated as CASGTGASPLHF.